These T cell receptor beta chains were read from a single sample in a study of shared clonotypes between healthy human individuals. The table came from immunoSEQ multiplex PCR; TCRdb's copy has only in-frame clones and leaves some out. There are about 2.1 million clones in the sample; approximately 94% occur only once, and more than 1.5% lies in the top ten. Sequencing input: naive CD8+ T cells from PBMCs. The receptors here all came from a man between 18 and 29 years old in good health. Some clones in this sample may be carry-over from other donors' samples. Each CDR3 is given with its conserved first and last residue. The order of the fields is V gene, CDR3 protein.

>TRBV5-4
CASSLVGGPYEQYF
>TRBV19
CASSIGHRRSYEQYF
>TRBV19
CASMGSSYEQYF
>TRBV2
CASSSSSDREGNTIYF
>TRBV27
CASSSEPATNEKLFF
>TRBV27
CASSLAAWNTEAFF
>TRBV29-1
CSVATINYGYTF
>TRBV5-1
CASSLFFVETGSRQGNRGYTF
>TRBV28
CASSFSPVNTEAFF
>TRBV7-9
CASTTGPDYNEQFF
>TRBV15
CATSRLAGGTGELFF
>TRBV13
CASRAGGSDYGYTF
>TRBV29-1
CSVELNTEAFF
>TRBV27
CASSLFGDNEQFF
>TRBV2
CASRIPDGPTYEQYF
>TRBV4-1
CASSHLGPLSYEQYF